This T cell receptor (beta chain) was recorded in a study of T cell changes during pregnancy in multiple sclerosis. With 1 base removed from V and 1 base from J, the gap between germline ends came to 6 bases. Germline V gene lookup returns CDR1 SGHTA and CDR2 FQGNSA. The CDR3 length is 14 residues. Repertoires were generated with immunoSEQ multiplex PCR, while TCRdb's copy carries only in-frame clones and drops some. In the table there are some 60,000 clones, 90% of which are singletons. The sample here was peripheral blood, taken in the first trimester of pregnancy. The TCR sequence derives from a female donor in good health, enrolled as a control in a pregnancy study. The V gene is TRBV7-2, the J gene TRBJ2-3, with no clear D. In nucleotides, the CDR3 is TGTGCCAGCAGCTTAGGTCAGGGCACAGATACGCAGTATTTT. This gives the protein CASSLGQGTDTQYF.